This T cell receptor (beta chain) was sequenced in a study of OX40 agonist ivuxolimab in advanced cancers. This CDR3 is 16 amino acids long. V shed 4 bases and J shed 1 base, with 14 bases lying between them. Germline CDR1 is SGDLS and CDR2 is YYNGEE. Some clones are missing from TCRdb's copy, which holds only in-frame ones; the method was immunoSEQ multiplex PCR. Of tens of thousands of clones in the sample, around nine tenths were seen once. Source: CD4+ or CD8+ T cells sorted from blood, taken in a trial of the OX40 agonist ivuxolimab. The chain couples TRBV9 to TRBJ2-2, with D possibly matching TRBD2 (5 bases). The sequence was collected from an adult with an advanced solid tumor such as melanoma, head and neck, liver or kidney cancer. CDR3 sequence: CASSPIVTRNTGELFF. The CDR3 coding sequence is TGTGCCAGCAGCCCCATAGTTACTAGGAACACCGGGGAGCTGTTTTTT. Based on the CDR3 plus reference TRBV9 and TRBJ2-2, the full variable domain is DSGVTQTPKHLITATGQRVTLRCSPRSGDLSVYWYQQSLDQGLQFLIQYYNGEERAKGNILERFSAQQFPDLHSELNLSSLELGDSALYFCASSPIVTRNTGELFFGEGSRLTVL.